One and the same sample provided the 29 T cell receptor beta chains below, sequenced in a study of cytomegalovirus exposure and HLA in healthy donors. The repertoire was sequenced with immunoSEQ multiplex PCR; TCRdb's copy has only in-frame clones and lacks some. The sample consists of more than 150,000 clones, roughly 80% of them appearing once. Sequencing was carried out using PBMCs. The source of these receptors is a man younger than 35 in good health and CMV-seropositive.

This chain connects TRBV2 to TRBJ2-5; D not resolved. This CDR3 spans 12 amino acids. Germline values: CDR1 SNHLY, CDR2 FYNNEI. With 4 bases removed from V and 2 bases from J, the gap between germline ends came to 5 bases. The CDR3 sequence: CASSVQQETQYF. The CDR3 region has the DNA TGTGCCAGCAGTGTCCAGCAAGAGACCCAGTACTTC.

Only a few counts were recorded for this clone. The rearrangement uses TRBV2 and TRBJ1-5; a weak D match, TRBD1 (5 bases). Germline V gene sequence: CDR1 SNHLY, CDR2 FYNNEI. The CDR3 spans 14 residues. V lost 6 bases to trimming and J lost 7 bases, with 16 bases between them. CDR3 sequence: CASRPTGWYQPQHF. Here the CDR3 DNA reads TGTGCCAGCAGGCCCACAGGTTGGTACCAGCCCCAGCATTTT.

This clone was observed a handful of times. The chain combines TRBV5-1 with TRBJ2-7; TRBD2 agrees at 7 bases. CDR3 length: 13 amino acids. Trimming at V came to 0 bases and at J to 7 bases, leaving 4 bases not matched to a gene. Germline V gene data show CDR1 as SGHRS and CDR2 as YFSETQ. The CDR3 nucleotides are TGCGCCAGCAGCTTGGAACTAGCGAGGGAGCAGTACTTC. Its protein is CASSLELAREQYF.

The rearrangement links TRBV7-7 to TRBJ2-3; no clear D. Germline CDR1 SSHAT, CDR2 FNYEAQ (reference sequence). The CDR3 spans 13 residues. V shed 1 base and J shed 4 bases, with 6 bases lying between them. CDR3 in amino acids: CASSLGGPDTQYF. Here the CDR3 DNA reads TGTGCCAGCAGCTTAGGAGGCCCAGATACGCAGTATTTT.

The J gene is TRBJ1-5, the V gene TRBV19, with TRBD1 matching over 8 bases. The CDR3 spans 12 residues. Losses at the gene ends were 3 bases for V and 15 bases for J; bases not matched to a gene: 7. Germline CDR1 and CDR2: LNHDA and SQIVND (reference sequence). The CDR3 DNA reads as TGTGCCAGTAGTATCGGGACAGGACCTCGGCATTTT. This codes for CASSIGTGPRHF. The full variable domain, with the rest looked up from reference TRBV19 and TRBJ1-5, is DGGITQSPKYLFRKEGQNVTLSCEQNLNHDAMYWYRQDPGQGLRLIYYSQIVNDFQKGDIAEGYSVSREKKESFPLTVTSAQKNPTAFYLCASSIGTGPRHFGDGTRLSIL.

The J gene is TRBJ2-3, the V gene TRBV18; 7 nucleotides line up with TRBD2. The CDR3 is 15 amino acids. Trimming cost V 3 bases and J 0 bases; bases outside gene matches: 3. Germline CDR1 reads KGHSH; CDR2 reads LQKENI. Here the CDR3 reads CASSPLAESTDTQYF. The CDR3 region has the DNA TGTGCCAGCTCACCTCTAGCGGAGAGCACAGATACGCAGTATTTT.

This clone was observed a few times. This sequence joins TRBV18 and TRBJ2-7; 9 bases align to TRBD1. CDR1 and CDR2 from the germline V gene are KGHSH and LQKENI. Losses at the gene ends were 5 bases for V and 6 bases for J; bases not matched to a gene: 2. This CDR3 is 12 amino acids long. The CDR3 protein is CASSSTGGEQYF. The CDR3 DNA sequence: TGTGCCAGCTCATCGACAGGGGGCGAGCAGTACTTC.

The rearrangement uses TRBV15 and TRBJ2-3, with TRBD1 identical over 9 bases. The ends lost 4 bases at V and 3 bases at J; junction bases unmatched: 8. The CDR3 consists of 16 residues. Germline CDR1 LNHNV, CDR2 YYDKDF (reference sequence). CDR3 nucleotide sequence: TGTGCCACCAGCATAACCGGGACAGGGCGTACAGATACGCAGTATTTT. Translated, it gives CATSITGTGRTDTQYF.

This chain links TRBV19 with TRBJ2-7; D is unresolved. Between the trimmed V and J ends, which lost 5 bases and 2 bases, there was a span of 13 bases. The germline gives CDR1 LNHDA, CDR2 SQIVND (reference sequence). The CDR3 consists of 14 residues. Here the CDR3 reads CASSLRHEPYEQYF. The CDR3 DNA reads TGTGCCAGTAGTCTCCGACATGAGCCCTACGAGCAGTACTTC.

The J gene is TRBJ2-7, the V gene TRBV9; maybe TRBD1 (6 bases). Trimming stripped 2 bases from V and 4 bases from J, with 13 bases between. Looked up from germline, CDR1 is SGDLS and CDR2 is YYNGEE. The CDR3 is 14 residues long. Here the CDR3 DNA reads TGTGCCAGCAGCGTGGAGGACAGCCTGTACGAGCAGTACTTC. Amino acid sequence: CASSVEDSLYEQYF.

The chain links TRBV5-6 to TRBJ2-5, with TRBD1 as a possible D gene (5 bases). Trimming took off 0 bases at V and 1 base at J, with 13 bases between the two ends. The germline CDR1 and CDR2 sequences are SGHDT and YYEEEE. The CDR3 has 16 amino acids. The CDR3 here is CASSLGSTGTQETQYF. Written as DNA, the CDR3 is TGTGCCAGCAGCTTGGGGTCAACAGGAACCCAAGAGACCCAGTACTTC. Supplemented by reference TRBV5-6 and TRBJ2-5, the full variable domain reads DAGVTQSPTHLIKTRGQQVTLRCSPKSGHDTVSWYQQALGQGPQFIFQYYEEEERQRGNFPDRFSGHQFPNYSSELNVNALLLGDSALYLCASSLGSTGTQETQYFGPGTRLLVL.

The chain couples TRBV27 to TRBJ1-3, with unresolved D. Between the trimmed V and J ends, which lost 5 bases and 0 bases, there was a span of 8 bases. The CDR3 totals 14 residues. From germline, CDR1 is MNHEY and CDR2 SMNVEV (reference sequence). The CDR3 region is CASSTRGSGNTIYF. CDR3 coding DNA: TGTGCCAGCAGTACCCGGGGCTCTGGAAACACCATATATTTT.

The chain carries TRBV7-2 and TRBJ1-1, with D perhaps TRBD1 (6 bases). V lost 4 bases, J lost 2 bases, and 20 bases lay in between. This CDR3 comprises 17 residues. The V gene's germline CDR1 is SGHTA and CDR2 FQGNSA. The CDR3 loop reads CASSSEWGRPGNTEAFF. The DNA for the CDR3 is TGTGCCAGCAGCTCCGAGTGGGGGCGCCCGGGAAACACTGAAGCTTTCTTT.

J is TRBJ2-7 and V is TRBV6-5; 10 bases line up with TRBD1. The ends lost 4 bases at V and 0 bases at J; junction bases unmatched: 3. Germline loops: CDR1 MNHEY, CDR2 SVGAGI. The CDR3 spans 15 residues. This chain's CDR3 is CASSSGQGFSYEQYF. CDR3 DNA sequence: TGTGCCAGCAGTTCGGGACAGGGGTTCTCCTACGAGCAGTACTTC.

The chain uses TRBV6-1 and TRBJ2-7; D might be TRBD1 (6 bases). V dropped 8 bases and J dropped 0 bases, with 17 bases sitting between them. This CDR3 contains 15 residues. Germline assignment: CDR1 MNHNS and CDR2 SASEGT. The CDR3: CASRPGALSSYEQYF. Written as DNA, the CDR3 is TGTGCCAGCCGGCCAGGGGCACTCAGCTCCTACGAGCAGTACTTC.

This sequence joins TRBV6-5 and TRBJ2-6; possibly TRBD2 for D (5 bases). Germline assignment: CDR1 MNHEY and CDR2 SVGAGI. The V gene lost 2 bases and the J gene lost 4 bases, with 6 bases spanning the gap. The CDR3 runs 14 residues. CDR3 sequence reads: CASSYRGGANVLTF. CDR3 nucleotides: TGTGCCAGCAGTTACCGGGGAGGGGCCAACGTCCTGACTTTC.

The genes are TRBV29-1 and TRBJ2-1; 8 bases map to TRBD2. The CDR3 runs to 14 residues. After removal of 5 bases from V and 4 bases from J, the junction contained 7 bases not matched to a gene. Germline loops: CDR1 SQVTM, CDR2 ANQGSEA. In nucleotides, the CDR3 is TGCAGCGTTCGGGTAGCGGGGACATACAATGAGCAGTTCTTC. Translation gives CSVRVAGTYNEQFF.

This clone was detected only once. This chain links TRBV5-4 with TRBJ2-1; 9 nucleotides align to TRBD1. Germline V lookup: CDR1 SGHNT, CDR2 YYREEE (reference sequence). With V trimmed by 3 bases and J by 2 bases, 3 bases remained unmatched. The length of the CDR3 is 15 residues. CDR3 DNA: TGTGCCAGCAGCTCCCGGGACAGGGCCTACAATGAGCAGTTCTTC. It is translated as CASSSRDRAYNEQFF.

The rearrangement joins TRBV29-1 to TRBJ2-1; 10 nucleotides match TRBD2. The trim removed 4 bases at V and 3 bases at J, leaving 6 bases unmatched. This CDR3 region has 15 residues. Germline V gives CDR1 SQVTM, CDR2 ANQGSEA. CDR3 DNA: TGCAGCGTTGTCCTAGCGGGAGACCTCTACAATGAGCAGTTCTTC. It encodes CSVVLAGDLYNEQFF.

This sequence joins TRBV5-6 and TRBJ1-5; tentatively, D is TRBD1 (6 bases). V lost 0 bases and J lost 6, with 10 bases in between. This CDR3 comprises 14 residues. Germline V gene lookup returns CDR1 SGHDT and CDR2 YYEEEE. This chain's CDR3 is CASSLGTGFQPQHF. The CDR3, as DNA: TGTGCCAGCAGCTTGGGTACAGGGTTTCAGCCCCAGCATTTT.

The V gene is TRBV4-3, the J gene TRBJ2-7; 8 bases line up with TRBD1. Unmatched junction bases numbered 7, after V lost 0 bases and J lost 6 bases. Looked up from germline, CDR1 is LGHNA and CDR2 is YSLEER. The CDR3 has 15 amino acids. CDR3 DNA sequence: TGCGCCAGCAGCCAAGATCCCCGGACAGGGAGCGAGCAGTACTTC. Translated, it gives CASSQDPRTGSEQYF.

The chain recombines TRBV19 with TRBJ1-5; D not resolved. Germline CDR1 is LNHDA and CDR2 is SQIVND (reference sequence). This CDR3 is 14 amino acids long. Trimming took 0 bases from V and 7 from J, leaving 10 bases between them. The CDR3 loop is CASSIEGAGQPQHF. CDR3 sequence (DNA): TGTGCCAGTAGTATAGAGGGAGCGGGACAGCCCCAGCATTTT.

V is TRBV5-1 and J is TRBJ2-5, with TRBD1 identical over 7 bases. CDR3 length equals 14 residues. The V gene end was trimmed by 4 bases and the J gene end by 2 bases; junction bases not matched to a gene: 5. CDR1 SGHRS and CDR2 YFSETQ come from the germline V gene. CDR3 nucleotide sequence: TGCGCCAGCAGCCTCCAGACAGGGCAAGAGACCCAGTACTTC. Residues: CASSLQTGQETQYF.

The CDR3 loop is CASSLGGLAGEYEQYF. The CDR3 nucleotides are TGTGCCAGCAGCTTAGGAGGGCTAGCGGGAGAATACGAGCAGTACTTC. V and J are TRBV11-3 and TRBJ2-7; 10 bases fit TRBD2. This CDR3 spans 16 amino acids. Germline V lookup: CDR1 SGHNT, CDR2 YENEEA. Trimming removed 1 base from V and 4 bases from J; junction bases left unmatched: 7.

This clone has a single count. An end of the junction does not agree with germline; a read error may underlie this. Written as DNA, the CDR3 is TGTGCCAGAGGGGACAGTGGCTTAACCCCGACCTACGAGCAGTACTTC. Residues: CARGDSGLTPTYEQYF. The chain has TRBV23-1 and TRBJ2-7, with TRBD1 matching over 7 bases. TRBV23-1 is given ORF status, its function remaining uncertain. This CDR3 is built from 16 residues.

V usage is TRBV11-3 and J usage is TRBJ2-7, with 7 positions matching TRBD1. There are 13 residues in the CDR3. The V gene end was trimmed by 2 bases and the J gene end by 6 bases; junction bases not matched to a gene: 4. CDR1 SGHNT and CDR2 YENEEA come from the germline V gene. As DNA, the CDR3 is TGTGCCAGCAGCTTAACAGGGGATCGCGAGCAGTACTTC. It yields the protein CASSLTGDREQYF. The full variable domain, rest sourced from reference TRBV11-3 and TRBJ2-7, is EAGVVQSPRYKIIEKKQPVAFWCNPISGHNTLYWYLQNLGQGPELLIRYENEEAVDDSQLPKDRFSAERLKGVDSTLKIQPAELGDSAVYLCASSLTGDREQYFGPGTRLTVT.

This clone was detected a few times. J is TRBJ2-2 and V is TRBV7-2; no firm D call. The CDR3 has 12 amino acids. Germline V gene data show CDR1 as SGHTA and CDR2 as FQGNSA. V was trimmed by 4 bases and J by 7 bases, leaving 7 bases between them. CDR3 protein: CASSSSIGELFF. The CDR3 coding sequence is TGTGCCAGCAGCTCTTCTATCGGGGAGCTGTTTTTT. Full variable domain (rest looked up from reference TRBV7-2 and TRBJ2-2): GAGVSQSPSNKVTEKGKDVELRCDPISGHTALYWYRQSLGQGLEFLIYFQGNSAPDKSGLPSDRFSAERTGGSVSTLTIQRTQQEDSAVYLCASSSSIGELFFGEGSRLTVL.

CDR3 nucleotide sequence: TGCGCCAGCAGCCAAGATCAGCTAGCGGGAGGCGGTGAGCAGTTCTTC. Translating it yields CASSQDQLAGGGEQFF. The chain recombines TRBV4-1 with TRBJ2-1, with TRBD2 matching 11 bases. J lost 9 bases, V lost 0 bases, and 7 bases had no gene match. This CDR3 is built from 16 residues. Germline CDR1 is MGHRA and CDR2 is YSYEKL.

The J gene is TRBJ1-2, the V gene TRBV20-1; D is unresolved. Germline V lookup: CDR1 DFQATT, CDR2 SNEGSKA (reference sequence). Trimming took off 3 bases at V and 4 bases at J, with 6 bases between the two ends. This CDR3 contains 11 residues. CDR3 loop: CSASAGYGYTF. The CDR3 DNA reads as TGCAGTGCTAGTGCGGGCTATGGCTACACCTTC.